The TCR beta chain under discussion was sequenced for a study of T cell responses to AZD1222 COVID-19 vaccine. Study outcomes and limitations: Clonal diversity was possibly underestimated, and white British individuals and females predominated among donors.

Concerning this clone: Its antigen is unknown.

Trimming pared 9 bases from V and 0 bases from J, leaving 18 bases between. This CDR3 contains 15 residues. Germline values: CDR1 ENHRY, CDR2 SYGVKD. This table comes from immunoSEQ multiplex PCR, and its TCRdb copy is limited to in-frame clones, with some not included. The data hold 120,000 to 150,000 clones, with under 95% observed a single time. The rearrangement links TRBV10-3 to TRBJ2-7, with D tentatively TRBD2 (6 bases). The receptor comes from an adult in good health. The material sequenced was peripheral blood, taken on day 0 of AZD1222 vaccination. CDR3 protein: CAMRRRGTYSYEQYF. As DNA, the CDR3 is TGTGCCATGAGGAGGCGGGGTACCTACTCCTACGAGCAGTACTTC.